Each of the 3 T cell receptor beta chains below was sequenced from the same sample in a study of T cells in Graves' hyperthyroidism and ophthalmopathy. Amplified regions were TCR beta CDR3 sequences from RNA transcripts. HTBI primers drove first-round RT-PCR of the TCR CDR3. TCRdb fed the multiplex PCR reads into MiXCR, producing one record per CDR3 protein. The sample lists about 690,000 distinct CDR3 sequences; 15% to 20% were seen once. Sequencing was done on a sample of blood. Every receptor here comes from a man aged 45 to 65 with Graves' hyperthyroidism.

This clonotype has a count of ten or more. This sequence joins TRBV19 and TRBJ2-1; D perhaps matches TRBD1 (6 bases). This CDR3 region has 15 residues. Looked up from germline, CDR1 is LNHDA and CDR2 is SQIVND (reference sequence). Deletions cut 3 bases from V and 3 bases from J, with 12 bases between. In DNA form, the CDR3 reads TGTGCCAGTAGTATCAGCGTCAGGGGCTACAATGAGCAGTTCTTC. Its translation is CASSISVRGYNEQFF.

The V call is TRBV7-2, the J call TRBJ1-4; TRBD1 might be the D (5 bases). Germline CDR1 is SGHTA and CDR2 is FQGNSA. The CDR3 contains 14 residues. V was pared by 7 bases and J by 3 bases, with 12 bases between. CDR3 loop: CASTPGGPNEKLFF. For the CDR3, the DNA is TGTGCCAGCACCCCCGGGGGACCTAATGAAAAACTGTTTTTT.

CDR3 protein: CSARGRFNEKLFF. The DNA for the CDR3 is TGCAGTGCTAGAGGGCGGTTTAATGAAAAACTGTTTTTT. This chain links TRBV20-1 with TRBJ1-4; D unresolved. This CDR3 contains 13 residues. In germline, CDR1 is DFQATT, CDR2 SNEGSKA (reference sequence). With 1 base removed from V and 4 bases from J, the gap between germline ends came to 7 bases.